This T cell receptor (beta chain) was documented in a study of OX40 agonist ivuxolimab in advanced cancers. Overall study: Administration of intravenous ivuxolimab to patients occurred every 2 weeks at 0.01 to 10 mg/kg. Earlier anti-PD-1, anti-PD-L1 or anti-CTLA-4 therapy was permitted; over 35% had received some.

Study findings and constraints: Researchers report that CD8+ T cells had, on average, more expanded clones than CD4+.

The data were produced by immunoSEQ multiplex PCR, yet TCRdb's version contains in-frame clones alone and is incomplete. The sample lists about 53,000 clones; roughly 84% were seen once. V shed 7 bases and J 5 bases; nucleotides not matched to a gene: 10. From germline, CDR1 is SQVTM and CDR2 ANQGSEA. The CDR3 runs 13 residues. In the case of this clone: Its antigen is not identified.

This chain links TRBV29-1 with TRBJ1-1; the match to TRBD1 covers 7 bases. Sample: CD4+ or CD8+ T cells sorted from blood, taken in a trial of the OX40 agonist ivuxolimab. This TCR was sampled from an adult with an advanced solid tumor such as melanoma, head and neck, liver or kidney cancer. CDR3 nucleotides: TGCAGCGCCCGGGGGATACAGGGGACTGAAGCTTTCTTT. Translated: CSARGIQGTEAFF. Full variable domain (outside the CDR3, taken from reference TRBV29-1 and TRBJ1-1): SAVISQKPSRDICQRGTSLTIQCQVDSQVTMMFWYRQQPGQSLTLIATANQGSEATYESGFVIDKFPISRPNLTFSTLTVSNMSPEDSSIYLCSARGIQGTEAFFGQGTRLTVV.